This TCR beta chain came from a study of blood T cell repertoires in COVID-19. Study details: Collection of acute and convalescent COVID-19 samples took place in the United States, Italy and Spain. From T cells, B-cell-depleted T cells, or PBMCs came the material, which was cDNA or gDNA.

In the original processing: Estimates of nucleated cell counts were drawn from the amplification of reference gene primers. Sequenced by immunoSEQ multiplex PCR; TCRdb stores in-frame clones only, minus some. Clone size and V and J calls were adopted from that table, with D and trimming inferred from the DNA. This sample carries roughly 500,000 clones, about 88% of them seen once, and the ten largest clones take approximately 0.9%. Seattle participants joined during active infection and were tracked over time. This CDR3 has 14 residues. Germline V gene sequence: CDR1 MNHNY, CDR2 SVGAGI (reference sequence). The ends lost 8 bases at V and 6 bases at J; junction bases unmatched: 8.

The V and J genes are TRBV6-6 and TRBJ2-3, with 10 positions matching TRBD1. Sequencing input: peripheral blood. This receptor was taken from a young man with COVID-19, enrolled during active disease. CDR3 region: CASGPGQGEDTQYF. DNA of the CDR3: TGTGCCAGCGGACCCGGACAGGGGGAGGATACGCAGTATTTT.